Following are 14 T cell receptor beta chains from one sample sequenced in a study of blood T cell repertoires in COVID-19. Produced via immunoSEQ multiplex PCR; TCRdb's table is partial and in-frame only. The sample lists 250,000 to 350,000 clones, around 89% seen once, with around 0.8% in the top ten. The sequencing sample was made of peripheral blood. The source of these receptors is a man aged 30 to 39 with acute or convalescent COVID-19.

This clone was seen a single time. The rearrangement uses TRBV10-3 and TRBJ2-7; 7 nucleotides agree with TRBD2. CDR1 ENHRY and CDR2 SYGVKD come from the germline V gene. The CDR3 totals 14 residues. V trimming: 4 bases; J trimming: 6 bases; junction bases outside the gene matches: 9. CDR3 in DNA: TGTGCCATCAGTGCGGGGACTACCTTGGGCGAGCAGTACTTC. This gives the protein CAISAGTTLGEQYF.

V usage is TRBV9 and J usage is TRBJ2-1; TRBD2 matches 7 bases. The germline V gene encodes CDR1 SGDLS and CDR2 YYNGEE. The junction had 10 bases not matched to a gene; V was cut back by 0 bases and J by 4 bases. This CDR3 contains 17 residues. CDR3 sequence: CASSVGLLASGYNEQFF. CDR3 DNA sequence: TGTGCCAGCAGCGTAGGTCTCTTGGCTAGCGGTTACAATGAGCAGTTCTTC.

The chain recombines TRBV2 with TRBJ1-2; D perhaps matches TRBD1 (6 bases). This CDR3 contains 14 residues. Germline values: CDR1 SNHLY, CDR2 FYNNEI. Trimming took 8 bases from V and 7 from J, leaving 20 bases between them. In nucleotides, the CDR3 is TGTGCCAGCGCATACACCCAGGGGCAGGTTGGCTACACCTTC. Translated: CASAYTQGQVGYTF.

This chain connects TRBV14 to TRBJ1-2, with 12 bases fitting TRBD1. Per the germline V gene, CDR1 is SGHDN and CDR2 is FVKESK. This CDR3 is 15 amino acids long. Trimming cost V 4 bases and J 6 bases; bases outside gene matches: 6. The chain's CDR3 is CASSLPGQGANGYTF. For the CDR3, the DNA is TGTGCCAGCAGCCTCCCGGGACAGGGGGCTAATGGCTACACCTTC.

This clone occurred once. The chain uses TRBV6-5 and TRBJ1-2, with 9 bases lining up with TRBD1. The CDR3 has 15 amino acids. Germline values: CDR1 MNHEY, CDR2 SVGAGI. J was trimmed by 3 bases and V by 6 bases; bases with no gene match: 8. The CDR3 DNA sequence: TGTGCCAGCAGGATATCCGGGACAGGGTACTATGGCTACACCTTC. Protein sequence: CASRISGTGYYGYTF.

This rearrangement joins TRBV9 to TRBJ2-1; the match to TRBD2 covers 11 bases. The V and J ends lost 3 bases and 4 bases, in that order; junction bases with no gene match: 3. The CDR3 sequence is 15 residues long. In germline, CDR1 is SGDLS, CDR2 YYNGEE. The CDR3 loop reads CASSAGLADYNEQFF. CDR3 nucleotide sequence: TGTGCCAGCAGCGCGGGACTAGCGGATTACAATGAGCAGTTCTTC. Looking up the rest from reference TRBV9 and TRBJ2-1 gives the full variable domain: DSGVTQTPKHLITATGQRVTLRCSPRSGDLSVYWYQQSLDQGLQFLIQYYNGEERAKGNILERFSAQQFPDLHSELNLSSLELGDSALYFCASSAGLADYNEQFFGPGTRLTVL.

This clone appeared once. The genes are TRBV4-2 and TRBJ2-7; D unresolved. From germline, CDR1 is LGHNA and CDR2 YNFKEQ. V lost 4 bases to trimming and J lost 3 bases, with 13 bases between them. The CDR3 covers 14 residues. CDR3 bases: TGTGCCAGCAGCCCCTCGGGTGAAGGCTACGAGCAGTACTTC. It encodes CASSPSGEGYEQYF.

The chain combines TRBV7-6 with TRBJ2-3; 13 bases agree with TRBD2. The CDR3 contains 16 residues. Germline values: CDR1 SGHVS, CDR2 FNYEAQ. Losses at the gene ends were 5 bases for V and 2 bases for J; bases not matched to a gene: 4. The CDR3 DNA reads as TGTGCCAGCAGCATCGGACTAGCGGGGGCCACAGATACGCAGTATTTT. Its protein product is CASSIGLAGATDTQYF.

This clone appeared once. The chain combines TRBV30 with TRBJ1-2; D is perhaps TRBD1 (6 bases). The V gene's germline CDR1 is GTSNPN and CDR2 SVGIG (reference sequence). The CDR3 covers 14 residues. V was pared by 4 bases and J by 6 bases, with 18 bases between. Here the CDR3 reads CAWILSTGRNGYTF. The CDR3 DNA reads as TGTGCCTGGATTTTGAGCACAGGGCGGAATGGCTACACCTTC.

The gene calls are TRBV7-6 and TRBJ1-4; TRBD1 matches at 10 bases. Germline CDR1 reads SGHVS; CDR2 reads FNYEAQ. With 5 bases clipped from V and 4 bases from J, the junction kept 4 bases outside the gene matches. This CDR3 has 15 amino acids. CDR3 DNA sequence: TGTGCCAGCAGCCAGGGGACAGGGGTTAATGAAAAACTGTTTTTT. Its translation: CASSQGTGVNEKLFF.

This chain connects TRBV4-1 to TRBJ2-3; D is ambiguous. The CDR3 has 12 residues. Germline CDR1 reads MGHRA; CDR2 reads YSYEKL. Trimming pared 3 bases from V and 4 bases from J, leaving 5 bases between. CDR3 nucleotide sequence: TGCGCCAGCAGCCACGTAGCAGATACGCAGTATTTT. The encoded protein is CASSHVADTQYF.

In this sample, this clone turned up once. J is TRBJ1-1 and V is TRBV27; D not certain. This CDR3 comprises 11 residues. Trimming left V 8 bases short and J 3 bases short, with 7 bases between. Germline CDR1 and CDR2: MNHEY and SMNVEV (reference sequence). The CDR3 sequence: CASAGYTEAFF. The CDR3 bases are TGTGCCAGCGCGGGATACACTGAAGCTTTCTTT.

J is TRBJ2-7 and V is TRBV6-5; 8 nucleotides match TRBD2. The junction had 7 bases not matched to a gene; V was cut back by 7 bases and J by 2 bases. CDR3 length: 14 residues. Germline values: CDR1 MNHEY, CDR2 SVGAGI. In DNA, the CDR3 is TGTGCCAGCATCGTCCCGGGAGGGACCTACGAGCAGTACTTC. Translated: CASIVPGGTYEQYF.

The rearrangement links TRBV6-1 to TRBJ2-7; 7 nucleotides match TRBD2. Germline values: CDR1 MNHNS, CDR2 SASEGT. The CDR3 extends over 17 amino acids. J gave up 6 bases and V 3 bases, and 17 bases lay outside the gene matches. CDR3 sequence (DNA): TGTGCCAGCAGTGATCGTCCCGGGCTCGGGGGGTCCCTCGAGCAGTACTTC. Translated: CASSDRPGLGGSLEQYF.